These 24 T cell receptor beta chains originate from one sample sequenced in a study of blood T cell repertoires in COVID-19. The method was immunoSEQ multiplex PCR; TCRdb's version includes in-frame clones alone and lacks a portion of them. This repertoire shows about 250,000 clones, roughly 85% found once; its top ten account for around 10%. The material sequenced was PBMCs or T cells enriched from blood (not recorded which). The receptors were sampled from a woman in her 50s with acute COVID-19.

The chain is built from TRBV11-2 and TRBJ1-5; the D is unclear. Germline V lookup: CDR1 SGHAT, CDR2 FQNNGV. CDR3 size: 14 residues. V was shortened by 5 bases and J by 4 bases, with 12 bases between the two germline ends. CDR3 region: CASSATTVNQPQHF. CDR3 bases: TGTGCCAGCAGCGCGACCACAGTTAATCAGCCCCAGCATTTT. The whole variable domain, remainder taken from reference TRBV11-2 and TRBJ1-5, is EAGVAQSPRYKIIEKRQSVAFWCNPISGHATLYWYQQILGQGPKLLIQFQNNGVVDDSQLPKDRFSAERLKGVDSTLKIQPAKLEDSAVYLCASSATTVNQPQHFGDGTRLSIL.

The V call is TRBV9, the J call TRBJ1-6; 11 bases align to TRBD1. Trimming cost V 0 bases and J 7 bases; bases outside gene matches: 3. Germline CDR1 is SGDLS and CDR2 is YYNGEE. This CDR3 has 16 amino acids. In nucleotides, the CDR3 is TGTGCCAGCAGCGTAGCGGGGACAGGGGGGAATTCACCCCTCCACTTT. Residues: CASSVAGTGGNSPLHF.

The V call is TRBV15, the J call TRBJ1-1, with D possibly matching TRBD1 (5 bases). Germline CDR1 is LNHNV and CDR2 is YYDKDF (reference sequence). The V end lost 0 bases, the J end lost 4 bases, and 12 bases lay between the germline ends. The CDR3 length is 15 residues. The DNA of the CDR3 is TGTGCCACCAGCAGAGACCTTGAAACAGGCACTGAAGCTTTCTTT. Its translation: CATSRDLETGTEAFF.

The V call is TRBV5-4, the J call TRBJ2-3; D ambiguous. CDR1 is SGHNT and CDR2 is YYREEE in the germline V gene (reference sequence). V was shortened by 1 base and J by 0 bases, with 3 bases between the two germline ends. The CDR3 is 13 residues long. The CDR3 loop is CASSLQSTDTQYF. CDR3 DNA: TGTGCCAGCAGCTTGCAGAGCACAGATACGCAGTATTTT.

This clone was counted a single time. The J gene is TRBJ1-3, the V gene TRBV3-1 (or the pseudogene TRBV3-2), with a possible D match to TRBD1 (5 bases). This CDR3 has 15 amino acids. Trimming shortened V by 1 base and J by 0 bases, and 7 bases separated the two germline ends. Germline V CDR1 and CDR2: LGHDT, YNNKEL (reference sequence). The CDR3 DNA follows: TGTGCCAGCAGCCAAGTTCAGGGCTCTGGAAACACCATATATTTT. Translating gives CASSQVQGSGNTIYF.

The J gene is TRBJ1-5, the V gene TRBV3-1 (or the pseudogene TRBV3-2); D remains unclear. Germline CDR1 LGHDT, CDR2 YNNKEL (reference sequence). The CDR3 runs to 16 residues. Trimming took off 2 bases at V and 4 bases at J, with 15 bases between the two ends. The CDR3 DNA follows: TGTGCCAGCAGCCAATCTTCAGGATTCCGAAATCAGCCCCAGCATTTT. Translating it yields CASSQSSGFRNQPQHF.

The V and J genes are TRBV5-8 and TRBJ2-3; 11 bases are shared with TRBD2. The CDR3 consists of 15 residues. Trimming at V came to 2 bases and at J to 5 bases, leaving 4 bases not matched to a gene. Germline-derived CDR1 and CDR2 are SGHTS and YDEGEE. The CDR3 reads CASSLGTSGKDTQYF. The CDR3 nucleotides read TGTGCCAGCAGCTTAGGGACTAGCGGCAAAGATACGCAGTATTTT.

This clone was seen only once. The chain is built from TRBV7-9 and TRBJ2-7; D possibly corresponds to TRBD2 (6 bases). Germline loops: CDR1 SEHNR, CDR2 FQNEAQ (reference sequence). V was clipped by 11 bases and J by 2 bases, with 16 bases between them. The CDR3 loop spans 13 amino acids. The CDR3 loop reads CAVPTGVTYEQYF. The CDR3 nucleotides are TGTGCCGTCCCGACGGGGGTTACCTACGAGCAGTACTTC.

The chain uses TRBV7-9 and TRBJ2-7, with 8 bases fitting TRBD1. Germline assignment: CDR1 SEHNR and CDR2 FQNEAQ (reference sequence). The CDR3 is 16 residues long. The junction had 8 bases not matched to a gene; V was cut back by 4 bases and J by 0 bases. The CDR3 protein is CASSWGTGGDSYEQYF. The DNA for the CDR3 is TGTGCCAGCAGCTGGGGGACAGGTGGCGACTCCTACGAGCAGTACTTC.

The J gene is TRBJ1-2, the V gene TRBV5-1; 7 nucleotides line up with TRBD1. Germline CDR1 and CDR2: SGHRS and YFSETQ. CDR3 length equals 14 residues. The V segment lost 5 bases and the J segment 1 base; nucleotides outside the gene matches: 5. The CDR3 spells CASRGQDNNYGYTF. CDR3 sequence (DNA): TGCGCCAGCAGAGGACAGGATAATAACTATGGCTACACCTTC.

The chain uses TRBV7-9 and TRBJ1-3; 7 bases line up with TRBD1. J was trimmed by 0 bases and V by 2 bases; bases with no gene match: 1. This CDR3 is 15 amino acids long. CDR1 is SEHNR, CDR2 FQNEAQ, per germline (reference sequence). The CDR3: CASSLRQGSGNTIYF. CDR3 coding DNA: TGTGCCAGCAGCTTAAGACAGGGCTCTGGAAACACCATATATTTT.

This chain joins TRBV4-3 and TRBJ1-4; the D is unclear. V dropped 1 base and J dropped 8 bases, with 14 bases sitting between them. Germline V lookup: CDR1 LGHNA, CDR2 YSLEER. The CDR3 covers 15 residues. CDR3 nucleotide sequence: TGCGCCAGCAGCCAAGTCGCTGACCGAGGGGAAAAACTGTTTTTT. It yields the protein CASSQVADRGEKLFF.

This clone was picked up one time. The gene calls are TRBV7-9 and TRBJ2-5; 9 nucleotides agree with TRBD1. The CDR3 sequence is 15 residues long. Germline V gives CDR1 SEHNR, CDR2 FQNEAQ (reference sequence). V lost 4 bases to trimming and J lost 3 bases; unmatched junction nucleotides: 6. The CDR3 region is CASSSGTGKEETQYF. CDR3 in DNA: TGTGCCAGCAGCTCCGGGACAGGGAAGGAAGAGACCCAGTACTTC.

The chain combines TRBV25-1 with TRBJ2-7, with 10 nucleotides matching TRBD1. Germline assignment: CDR1 MGHDK and CDR2 SYGVNS. After removal of 3 bases from V and 2 bases from J, the junction contained 7 bases not matched to a gene. The CDR3 contains 16 residues. CDR3: CASSDLGTGAPYEQYF. CDR3 DNA: TGTGCCAGCAGTGACTTGGGGACAGGGGCCCCCTACGAGCAGTACTTC.

This clone was detected once. This chain links TRBV5-1 with TRBJ1-1, with D maybe TRBD1 (5 bases). Germline V CDR1 and CDR2: SGHRS, YFSETQ. The CDR3 has 12 amino acids. V gave up 1 base and J gave up 7 bases, with 8 bases separating them. The DNA for the CDR3 is TGCGCCAGCAGCTTGCAGGGTGGTGAAGCTTTCTTT. Its protein product is CASSLQGGEAFF.

The rearrangement joins TRBV6-5 to TRBJ1-2; D is unclear. Germline lookup yields CDR1 MNHEY and CDR2 SVGAGI. V was trimmed by 2 bases and J by 1 base, leaving 11 bases between them. This CDR3 contains 15 residues. For the CDR3, the DNA is TGTGCCAGCAGTTACCTCCCTGGGAGTAACTATGGCTACACCTTC. Translated, it gives CASSYLPGSNYGYTF.

This clone was recorded only once. The chain couples TRBV5-1 to TRBJ1-1; D not resolved. Trimming removed 1 base from V and 1 base from J, with 5 bases in between. The V gene's germline CDR1 is SGHRS and CDR2 YFSETQ. The CDR3 sequence is 13 residues long. The DNA for the CDR3 is TGCGCCAGCAGCTTGATCAAGAACACTGAAGCTTTCTTT. Translated, it gives CASSLIKNTEAFF.

The rearrangement joins TRBV5-1 to TRBJ1-3, with 7 nucleotides matching TRBD1. Losses at the gene ends were 4 bases for V and 8 bases for J; bases not matched to a gene: 6. Germline values: CDR1 SGHRS, CDR2 YFSETQ. CDR3 size: 13 residues. CDR3 sequence (DNA): TGCGCCAGCAGCGCGACAGGGAGAGACACCATATATTTT. Translating gives CASSATGRDTIYF.

The V call is TRBV7-2, the J call TRBJ2-1; the match to TRBD2 covers 13 bases. The CDR3 is 14 amino acids. Germline-derived CDR1 and CDR2 are SGHTA and FQGNSA. With 1 base clipped from V and 10 bases from J, the junction kept 1 base outside the gene matches. For the CDR3, the DNA is TGTGCCAGCAGCTTAGAACTAGCGGGGGGGGAGCAGTTCTTC. Residues: CASSLELAGGEQFF.

The V call is TRBV19, the J call TRBJ2-1; 10 bases match TRBD1. V lost 10 bases, J lost 0 bases, and 15 bases stayed unmatched. CDR1 is LNHDA and CDR2 is SQIVND in the germline V gene (reference sequence). The CDR3 has 18 amino acids. The CDR3, as DNA: TGTGCCACCTCGGGGGACAGGGGTGTCTGGGGCTCCTACAATGAGCAGTTCTTC. Translated: CATSGDRGVWGSYNEQFF.

The chain uses TRBV9 and TRBJ1-6, with TRBD1 matching 9 bases. V trimming: 4 bases; J trimming: 9 bases; junction bases outside the gene matches: 5. The CDR3 consists of 14 residues. CDR1 is SGDLS and CDR2 is YYNGEE in the germline V gene. In DNA form, the CDR3 reads TGTGCCAGCAGCCCAGACAGGGGGAGTTCACCCCTCCACTTT. As protein: CASSPDRGSSPLHF.

In this sample, this clone turned up once. The V gene is TRBV19, the J gene TRBJ1-2; 7 bases agree with TRBD1. J was trimmed by 13 bases and V by 5 bases; bases with no gene match: 16. The germline CDR1 and CDR2 sequences are LNHDA and SQIVND (reference sequence). The CDR3 consists of 14 residues. CDR3 region: CASSLPGQTASRTF. CDR3 DNA sequence: TGTGCCAGTAGTCTCCCGGGACAGACGGCGTCTCGCACCTTC. Using reference TRBV19 and TRBJ1-2 for the parts outside the CDR3, the full variable domain is DGGITQSPKYLFRKEGQNVTLSCEQNLNHDAMYWYRQDPGQGLRLIYYSQIVNDFQKGDIAEGYSVSREKKESFPLTVTSAQKNPTAFYLCASSLPGQTASRTFGSGTRLTVV.

This chain links TRBV3-1 (or the pseudogene TRBV3-2) with TRBJ1-1, with 8 bases matching TRBD1. CDR3 length: 14 residues. Germline assignment: CDR1 LGHDT and CDR2 YNNKEL (reference sequence). Trimming cost V 4 bases and J 5 bases; bases outside gene matches: 6. DNA for the CDR3: TGTGCCAGCAGCCCCCAGGGGGCGGGAACTGAAGCTTTCTTT. It encodes CASSPQGAGTEAFF.

This chain connects TRBV29-1 to TRBJ1-5; no firm D call. V was cut by 4 bases and J by 1 base, with 8 bases left in between. The CDR3 totals 13 residues. The germline CDR1 and CDR2 sequences are SQVTM and ANQGSEA. The CDR3 protein is CSVVPGSNQPQHF. CDR3 DNA sequence: TGCAGCGTTGTACCGGGGAGCAATCAGCCCCAGCATTTT.